This is a list of T cell receptor beta chains from one sample in a study of human T cells and chemical hapten exposure. TCRdb ran MiXCR on the RACE reads and lists one entry per CDR3 protein. The repertoire has fewer than 50,000 distinct CDR3 sequences, more than 8% of them found once; the top ten carry about 27%. Here the sequenced sample was whole blood, taken in connection with sensitization to the hapten diphenylcyclopropenone (DPC). Receptors originate from a man between 50 and 59 years old with alopecia areata. Some clones in this sample may be carry-over from other donors' samples. CDR3s leave out the opening cysteine and the closing phenylalanine or tryptophan. Fields, in order: J gene, V gene, CDR3 protein.

TRBJ1-2	TRBV29-1	SVGETRDYGYT
TRBJ2-7	TRBV2	ASSEMSSYEQY
TRBJ2-3	TRBV4-3	ASSQALAGGEMEQY
TRBJ2-5	TRBV29-1	SVEDLAGETQY
TRBJ2-5	TRBV10-2	ASSPGEETQY
TRBJ2-7	TRBV6-5	ASSYSGRSYEQY
TRBJ1-2	TRBV18	ASSPKGQAGGANYGYT
TRBJ1-6	TRBV18	ASSPGVRDSPLH
TRBJ2-3	TRBV5-4	ASSRLTSGSTDTQY
TRBJ2-5	TRBV28	ASSSGQLTQY
TRBJ2-1	TRBV5-5	ASSLREGVRGRYNEQF